This TCR beta chain was identified during a study of response to subunit inactivated influenza vaccine. Study findings and constraints: Authors proposed each seasonal influenza vaccination draws in few new T cells.

One entry per CDR3 protein, called by TCRdb with MiXCR from the RT-PCR reads. The sample comprises over 650,000 distinct CDR3 sequences, about 18% of which are singletons, and about a tenth rests with the top ten. A note on this clonotype: Its target is unknown.

The source is a man between 50 and 59 years old who received an inactivated influenza vaccine. The input for sequencing was PBMCs from blood, taken roughly 5 days after vaccination.

CDR3 in amino acids: CASGPGGARNEQFF. The CDR3 nucleotides are TGTGCCAGCGGGCCCGGGGGGGCCCGGAATGAGCAGTTCTTC. V usage is TRBV2 and J usage is TRBJ2-1, with 8 bases identical to TRBD2. Trimming removed 8 bases from V and 7 bases from J; junction bases left unmatched: 10. Germline lookup yields CDR1 SNHLY and CDR2 FYNNEI. The CDR3 is 14 residues long. The full variable domain, completed using reference TRBV2 and TRBJ2-1, is EPEVTQTPSHQVTQMGQEVILRCVPISNHLYFYWYRQILGQKVEFLVSFYNNEISEKSEIFDDQFSVERPDGSNFTLKIRSTKLEDSAMYFCASGPGGARNEQFFGPGTRLTVL.